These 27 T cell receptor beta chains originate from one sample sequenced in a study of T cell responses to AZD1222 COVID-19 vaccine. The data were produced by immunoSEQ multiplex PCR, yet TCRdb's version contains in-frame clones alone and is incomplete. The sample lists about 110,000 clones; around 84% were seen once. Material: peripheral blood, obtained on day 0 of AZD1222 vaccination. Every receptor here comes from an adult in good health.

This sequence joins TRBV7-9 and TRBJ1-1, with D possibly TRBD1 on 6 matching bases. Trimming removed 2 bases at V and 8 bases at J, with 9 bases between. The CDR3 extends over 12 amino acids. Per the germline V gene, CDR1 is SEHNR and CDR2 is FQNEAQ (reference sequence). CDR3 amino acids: CASSLWGTEAFF. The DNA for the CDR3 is TGTGCCAGCAGCTTATGGGGGACAGAAGCTTTCTTT.

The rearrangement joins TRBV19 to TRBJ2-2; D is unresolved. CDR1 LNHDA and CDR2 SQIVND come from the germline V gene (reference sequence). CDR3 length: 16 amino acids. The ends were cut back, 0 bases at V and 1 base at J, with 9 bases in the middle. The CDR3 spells CASSIDYGRNTGELFF. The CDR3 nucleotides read TGTGCCAGTAGTATAGATTACGGCAGGAACACCGGGGAGCTGTTTTTT. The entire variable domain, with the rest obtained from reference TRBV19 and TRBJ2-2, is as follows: DGGITQSPKYLFRKEGQNVTLSCEQNLNHDAMYWYRQDPGQGLRLIYYSQIVNDFQKGDIAEGYSVSREKKESFPLTVTSAQKNPTAFYLCASSIDYGRNTGELFFGEGSRLTVL.

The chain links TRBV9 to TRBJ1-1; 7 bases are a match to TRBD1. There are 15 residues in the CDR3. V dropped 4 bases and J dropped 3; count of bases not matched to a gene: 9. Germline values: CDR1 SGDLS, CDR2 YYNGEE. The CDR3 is CASSPTPGGDTEAFF. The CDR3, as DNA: TGTGCCAGCAGCCCCACCCCAGGGGGGGACACTGAAGCTTTCTTT.

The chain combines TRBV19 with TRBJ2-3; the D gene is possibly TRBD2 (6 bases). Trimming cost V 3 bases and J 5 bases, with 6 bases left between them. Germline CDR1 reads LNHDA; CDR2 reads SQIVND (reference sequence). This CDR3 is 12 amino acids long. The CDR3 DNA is TGTGCCAGTAGTATGGGGGGAGATACGCAGTATTTT. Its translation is CASSMGGDTQYF.

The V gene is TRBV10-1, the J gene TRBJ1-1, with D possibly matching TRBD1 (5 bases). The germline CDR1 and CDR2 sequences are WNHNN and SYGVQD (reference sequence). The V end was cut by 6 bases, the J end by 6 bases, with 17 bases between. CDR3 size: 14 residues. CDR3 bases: TGCGCCAGCAGCCCAACAGGTGGGGTCTCTGAAGCTTTCTTT. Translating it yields CASSPTGGVSEAFF.

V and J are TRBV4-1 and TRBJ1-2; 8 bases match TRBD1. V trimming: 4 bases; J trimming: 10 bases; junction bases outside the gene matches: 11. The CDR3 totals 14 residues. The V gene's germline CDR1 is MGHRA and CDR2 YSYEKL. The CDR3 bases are TGCGCCAGCAGCCCGCCCGTTGACAGGGGTGCCTACACCTTC. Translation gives CASSPPVDRGAYTF.

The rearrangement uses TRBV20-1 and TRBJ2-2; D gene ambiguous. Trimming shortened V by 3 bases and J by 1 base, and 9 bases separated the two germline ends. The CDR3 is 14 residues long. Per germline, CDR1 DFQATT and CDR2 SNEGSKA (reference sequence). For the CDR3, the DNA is TGCAGTGCTAGTGGGGTGGGGAACACCGGGGAGCTGTTTTTT. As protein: CSASGVGNTGELFF.

The DNA for the CDR3 is TGTGCCAGCAGCTTGGGGCAGAGCGTCTACAATGAGCAGTTCTTC. As protein: CASSLGQSVYNEQFF. The gene calls are TRBV5-6 and TRBJ2-1; D gene ambiguous. The V and J ends lost 0 bases and 3 bases respectively, with 10 bases between them. This CDR3 has 15 amino acids. The V gene's germline CDR1 is SGHDT and CDR2 YYEEEE.

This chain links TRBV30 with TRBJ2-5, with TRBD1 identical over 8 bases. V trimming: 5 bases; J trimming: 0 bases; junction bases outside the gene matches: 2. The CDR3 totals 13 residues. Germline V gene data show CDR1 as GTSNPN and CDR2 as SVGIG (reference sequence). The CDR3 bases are TGTGCCTGGGACAGGGGCAACCAAGAGACCCAGTACTTC. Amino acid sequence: CAWDRGNQETQYF.

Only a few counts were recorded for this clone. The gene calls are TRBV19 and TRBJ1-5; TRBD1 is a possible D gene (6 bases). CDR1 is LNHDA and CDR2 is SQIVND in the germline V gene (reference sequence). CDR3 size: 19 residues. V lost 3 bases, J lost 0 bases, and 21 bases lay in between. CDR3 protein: CASSIGQPRALNSNQPQHF. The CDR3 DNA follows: TGTGCCAGTAGTATCGGACAGCCCAGAGCCTTGAATAGCAATCAGCCCCAGCATTTT.

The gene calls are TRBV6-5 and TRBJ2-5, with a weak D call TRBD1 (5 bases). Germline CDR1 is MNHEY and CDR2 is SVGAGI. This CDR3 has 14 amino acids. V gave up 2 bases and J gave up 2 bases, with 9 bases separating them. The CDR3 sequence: CASSYGPGQETQYF. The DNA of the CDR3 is TGTGCCAGCAGTTACGGGCCAGGGCAAGAGACCCAGTACTTC.

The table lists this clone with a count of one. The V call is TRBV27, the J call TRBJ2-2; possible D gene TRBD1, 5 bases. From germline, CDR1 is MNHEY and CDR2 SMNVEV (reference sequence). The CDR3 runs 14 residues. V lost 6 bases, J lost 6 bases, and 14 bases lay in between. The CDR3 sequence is CASSPQGRAGELFF. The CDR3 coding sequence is TGTGCCAGCAGCCCTCAGGGTAGGGCCGGGGAGCTGTTTTTT.

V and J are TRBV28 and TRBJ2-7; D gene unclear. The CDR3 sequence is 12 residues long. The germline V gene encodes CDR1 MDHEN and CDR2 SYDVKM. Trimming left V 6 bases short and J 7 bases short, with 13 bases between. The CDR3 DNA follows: TGTGCCAGCAGGCCGGACGGATCTGAGCAGTACTTC. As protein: CASRPDGSEQYF.

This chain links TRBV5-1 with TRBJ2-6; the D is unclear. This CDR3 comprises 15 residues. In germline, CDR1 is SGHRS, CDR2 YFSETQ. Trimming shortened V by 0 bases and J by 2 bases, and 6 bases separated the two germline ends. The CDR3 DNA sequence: TGCGCCAGCAGCTTGGAGATTACTGGGGCCAACGTCCTGACTTTC. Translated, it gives CASSLEITGANVLTF.

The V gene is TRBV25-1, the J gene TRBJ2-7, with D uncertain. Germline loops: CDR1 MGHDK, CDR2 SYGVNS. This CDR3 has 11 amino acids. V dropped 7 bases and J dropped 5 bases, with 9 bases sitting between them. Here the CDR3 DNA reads TGTGCCAGCACCCTCTTCGACGAGCAGTACTTC. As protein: CASTLFDEQYF.

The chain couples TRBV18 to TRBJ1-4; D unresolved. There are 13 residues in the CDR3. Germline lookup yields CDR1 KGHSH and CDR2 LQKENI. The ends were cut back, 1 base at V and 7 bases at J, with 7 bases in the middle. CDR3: CASSPQNTEKLFF. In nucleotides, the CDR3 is TGTGCCAGCTCACCACAGAACACTGAAAAACTGTTTTTT.

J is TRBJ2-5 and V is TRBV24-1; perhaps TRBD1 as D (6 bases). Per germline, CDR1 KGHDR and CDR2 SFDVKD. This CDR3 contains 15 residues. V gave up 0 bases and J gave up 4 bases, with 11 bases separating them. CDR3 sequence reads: CATSDLRGFAETQYF. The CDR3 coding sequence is TGTGCCACCAGTGATTTGAGGGGGTTCGCAGAGACCCAGTACTTC.

CDR3 sequence (DNA): TGTGCCAGCTTACTAGCGGGGGCCGACACAGATACGCAGTATTTT. It is translated as CASLLAGADTDTQYF. The genes are TRBV6-5 and TRBJ2-3, with 11 bases lining up with TRBD2. The CDR3 runs 15 residues. Germline CDR1 MNHEY, CDR2 SVGAGI. The J segment lost 2 bases and the V segment lost 8 bases, leaving 6 bases of the junction unmatched.

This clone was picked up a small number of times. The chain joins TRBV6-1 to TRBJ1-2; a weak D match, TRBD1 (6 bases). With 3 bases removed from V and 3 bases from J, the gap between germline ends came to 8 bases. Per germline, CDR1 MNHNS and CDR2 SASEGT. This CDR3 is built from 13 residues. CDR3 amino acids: CASSEGGHYGYTF. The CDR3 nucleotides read TGTGCCAGCAGTGAGGGGGGGCACTATGGCTACACCTTC.

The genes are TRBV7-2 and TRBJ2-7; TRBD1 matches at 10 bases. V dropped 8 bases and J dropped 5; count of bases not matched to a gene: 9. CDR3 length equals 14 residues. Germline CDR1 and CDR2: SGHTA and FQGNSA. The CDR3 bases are TGTGCCAGCGGCACCGGGACAGGGGTTGACGAGCAGTACTTC. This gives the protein CASGTGTGVDEQYF.

Here the CDR3 reads CASSSTQSANQPQHF. The CDR3 DNA reads as TGTGCCAGCAGCTCCACCCAGAGCGCCAATCAGCCCCAGCATTTT. The chain links TRBV11-3 to TRBJ1-5, with no clear D. V lost 4 bases and J lost 3, with 13 bases in between. This CDR3 is 15 amino acids long. Germline assignment: CDR1 SGHNT and CDR2 YENEEA.

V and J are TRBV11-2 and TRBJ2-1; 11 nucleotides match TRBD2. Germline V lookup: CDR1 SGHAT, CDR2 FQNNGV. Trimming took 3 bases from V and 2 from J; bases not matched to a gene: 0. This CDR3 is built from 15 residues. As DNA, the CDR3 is TGTGCCAGCAGCTTGGGACTAGCGGCCTACAATGAGCAGTTCTTC. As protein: CASSLGLAAYNEQFF.

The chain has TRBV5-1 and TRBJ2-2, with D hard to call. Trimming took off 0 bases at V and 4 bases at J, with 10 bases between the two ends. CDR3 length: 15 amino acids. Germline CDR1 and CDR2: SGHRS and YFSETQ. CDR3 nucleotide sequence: TGCGCCAGCAGCTTGGGGGGTAGGCGCACCGGGGAGCTGTTTTTT. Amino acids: CASSLGGRRTGELFF.

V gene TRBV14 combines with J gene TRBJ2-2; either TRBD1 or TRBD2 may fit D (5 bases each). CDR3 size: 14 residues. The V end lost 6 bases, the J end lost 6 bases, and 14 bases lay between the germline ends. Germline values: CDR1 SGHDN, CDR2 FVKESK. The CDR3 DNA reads TGTGCCAGCAGTAACGTAATGGGGGCCGGGGAGCTGTTTTTT. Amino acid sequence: CASSNVMGAGELFF.

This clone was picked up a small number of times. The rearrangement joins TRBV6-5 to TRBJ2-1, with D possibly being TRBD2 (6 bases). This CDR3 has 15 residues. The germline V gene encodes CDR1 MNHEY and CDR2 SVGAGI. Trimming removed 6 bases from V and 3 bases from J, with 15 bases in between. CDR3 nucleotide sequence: TGTGCCAGCAGCCCCTGGCGGGGCTACTACAATGAGCAGTTCTTC. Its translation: CASSPWRGYYNEQFF.

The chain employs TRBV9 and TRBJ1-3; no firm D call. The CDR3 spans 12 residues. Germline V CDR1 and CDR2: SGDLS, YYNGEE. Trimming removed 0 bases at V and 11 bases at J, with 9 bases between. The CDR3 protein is CASSVDRSAIYF. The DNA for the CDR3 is TGTGCCAGCAGCGTAGATAGGTCCGCCATATATTTT.

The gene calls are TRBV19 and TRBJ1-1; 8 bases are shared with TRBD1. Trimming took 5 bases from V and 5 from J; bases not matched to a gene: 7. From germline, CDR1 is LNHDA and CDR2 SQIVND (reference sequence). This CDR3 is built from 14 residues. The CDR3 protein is CASSDRGQATEAFF. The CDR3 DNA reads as TGTGCCAGTAGTGACAGGGGTCAGGCAACTGAAGCTTTCTTT.